This TCR beta chain was recorded in a study of identical twins. This clonotype was seen only a few times. Its antigen is undetermined. Study-wide findings and caveats: Out-of-frame alpha sequences shared by twins showed excess low generation probability. Models predicted too little out-of-frame TCR alpha sharing in monozygotic twins.

TCRdb used MiXCR to reprocess the 5' RACE reads, holding one entry per CDR3 protein. This sample carries fewer than 250,000 distinct CDR3 sequences, 7.5% of them seen once, and the ten largest clones take roughly 5.4%. In addition, the sample was reused for a study of yellow fever vaccine responses in identical twins.

The origin of this receptor is a woman between 18 and 29 years old in good health. Sequencing used CD8+ T cells sorted from blood.

Here the CDR3 DNA reads TGTGCCAGCAGCCTAACCCCCGGGACTAGCGGGCCAGAGACCCAGTACTTC. It yields the protein CASSLTPGTSGPETQYF. The rearrangement links TRBV13 to TRBJ2-5, with 12 positions matching TRBD2. Germline lookup yields CDR1 PRHDT and CDR2 FYEKMQ (reference sequence). CDR3 length: 17 residues. V trimming: 5 bases; J trimming: 4 bases; junction bases outside the gene matches: 11.